The next 20 T cell receptor beta chains were all read from a single sample in a study of blood T cell repertoires in COVID-19. Sequencing used immunoSEQ multiplex PCR; TCRdb keeps in-frame clones, though not all of them. The sample consists of about 120,000 clones, around 77% of them appearing once. Sequenced sample: peripheral blood. The receptors stem from a man between 60 and 75 years old with active or convalescent COVID-19.

This sequence joins TRBV5-8 and TRBJ2-7, with D possibly matching TRBD2 (6 bases). CDR1 and CDR2 from the germline V gene are SGHTS and YDEGEE. Trimming removed 2 bases from V and 0 bases from J, with 9 bases in between. This CDR3 has 14 amino acids. CDR3 nucleotides: TGTGCCAGCAGCTTAGGTAGCGGCTCCTACGAGCAGTACTTC. It yields the protein CASSLGSGSYEQYF.

V and J are TRBV6-2 or TRBV6-3 and TRBJ2-3; perhaps TRBD2 as D (5 bases). Germline V lookup: CDR1 MNHEY, CDR2 SVGEGT. V was shortened by 6 bases and J by 1 base, with 20 bases between the two germline ends. The CDR3 totals 17 residues. CDR3 loop: CASSPWGSEGGTDTQYF. Here the CDR3 DNA reads TGTGCCAGCAGCCCCTGGGGTAGTGAGGGCGGCACAGATACGCAGTATTTT.

The chain links TRBV5-6 to TRBJ1-6; 7 bases line up with TRBD1. Germline CDR1 and CDR2: SGHDT and YYEEEE. The CDR3 extends over 14 amino acids. Trimming removed 1 base from V and 9 bases from J; junction bases left unmatched: 4. CDR3 loop: CASSLRQGGSPLHF. CDR3 nucleotides: TGTGCCAGCAGCTTGCGACAGGGAGGTTCACCCCTCCACTTT.

There are a few counts of this clone. The rearrangement joins TRBV11-2 to TRBJ1-2, with 7 bases that match TRBD1. This CDR3 contains 13 residues. The V segment lost 5 bases and the J segment 3 bases; nucleotides outside the gene matches: 3. Germline V gene lookup returns CDR1 SGHAT and CDR2 FQNNGV. CDR3 sequence reads: CASSPTGDYGYTF. In DNA, the CDR3 is TGTGCCAGCAGCCCAACAGGGGACTATGGCTACACCTTC.

The chain links TRBV5-4 to TRBJ2-5; 11 positions agree with TRBD2. Germline-derived CDR1 and CDR2 are SGHNT and YYREEE (reference sequence). The trim removed 4 bases at V and 1 base at J, leaving 18 bases unmatched. The CDR3 length is 20 residues. CDR3 coding DNA: TGTGCCAGCAGCCGAATGGGACTAGCGGCAGACACCCGGGTCCAAGAGACCCAGTACTTC. Translation gives CASSRMGLAADTRVQETQYF.

The rearrangement joins TRBV6-2 or TRBV6-3 to TRBJ2-1; TRBD2 is a possible D gene (6 bases). V dropped 5 bases and J dropped 1 base, with 12 bases sitting between them. The V gene's germline CDR1 is MNHEY and CDR2 SVGEGT. CDR3 size: 15 residues. CDR3 region: CASSPGGRSYNEQFF. CDR3 DNA: TGTGCCAGCAGTCCCGGAGGGCGGTCCTACAATGAGCAGTTCTTC.

V is TRBV7-9 and J is TRBJ2-3, with 11 bases lining up with TRBD2. With V trimmed by 5 bases and J by 3 bases, 4 bases remained unmatched. The germline V gene encodes CDR1 SEHNR and CDR2 FQNEAQ (reference sequence). The CDR3 consists of 15 residues. Here the CDR3 reads CASSPGLAVTDTQYF. The CDR3 DNA follows: TGTGCCAGCAGCCCGGGACTAGCGGTTACAGATACGCAGTATTTT. Combining the CDR3 with reference TRBV7-9 and TRBJ2-3 gives the whole variable domain DTGVSQNPRHKITKRGQNVTFRCDPISEHNRLYWYRQTLGQGPEFLTYFQNEAQLEKSRLLSDRFSAERPKGSFSTLEIQRTEQGDSAMYLCASSPGLAVTDTQYFGPGTRLTVL.

The J gene is TRBJ1-1, the V gene TRBV7-9; 8 nucleotides match TRBD1. This CDR3 is built from 14 residues. V lost 5 bases to trimming and J lost 5 bases; unmatched junction nucleotides: 7. Germline loops: CDR1 SEHNR, CDR2 FQNEAQ (reference sequence). The CDR3 coding sequence is TGTGCCAGCAGCCCCTGGACAGGGAGGACTGAAGCTTTCTTT. It specifies CASSPWTGRTEAFF.

The chain couples TRBV11-2 to TRBJ1-1, with D unclear. The germline gives CDR1 SGHAT, CDR2 FQNNGV. V was pared by 2 bases and J by 3 bases, with 7 bases between. The CDR3 is 13 amino acids. CDR3 DNA sequence: TGTGCCAGCAGCTTACTAAGAGACACTGAAGCTTTCTTT. It codes for CASSLLRDTEAFF.

The rearrangement links TRBV19 to TRBJ1-3; TRBD1 matches at 7 bases. The CDR3 is 14 residues long. The germline gives CDR1 LNHDA, CDR2 SQIVND (reference sequence). Germline trimming cut 6 bases from V and 6 bases from J; bases unmatched to any gene: 8. Here the CDR3 DNA reads TGTGCCAGTAGCGTGACAGGGCGAGAAAACACCATATATTTT. Protein product: CASSVTGRENTIYF.

This chain's CDR3 is CASSLEASSGTEQYF. The CDR3 DNA is TGTGCCAGCAGCTTAGAGGCTAGCTCAGGTACCGAGCAGTACTTC. The chain recombines TRBV11-1 with TRBJ2-7, with D possibly matching TRBD2 (5 bases). The CDR3 runs to 15 residues. The V and J ends lost 1 base and 6 bases respectively, with 16 bases between them. The germline gives CDR1 SGHAT, CDR2 FQDESV (reference sequence).

V is TRBV29-1 and J is TRBJ2-3; D unclear. Germline V CDR1 and CDR2: SQVTM, ANQGSEA. V was trimmed by 8 bases and J by 1 base, leaving 16 bases between them. This CDR3 is built from 14 residues. In DNA form, the CDR3 reads TGCAGCATACTGACACCAAGAGGCACAGATACGCAGTATTTT. It specifies CSILTPRGTDTQYF.

The gene calls are TRBV7-8 and TRBJ2-3, with TRBD2 as a possible D gene (6 bases). Deletions cut 1 base from V and 0 bases from J, with 11 bases between. The CDR3 covers 16 residues. Germline CDR1 and CDR2: SGHVS and FQNEAQ. The CDR3 reads CASSLGGESSTDTQYF. The CDR3 DNA sequence: TGTGCCAGCAGCTTAGGCGGGGAATCTAGCACAGATACGCAGTATTTT.

V gene TRBV4-3 combines with J gene TRBJ2-7; D is uncertain. The CDR3 sequence is 13 residues long. Trimming cost V 3 bases and J 1 base, with 7 bases left between them. Germline V CDR1 and CDR2: LGHNA, YSLEER. Here the CDR3 DNA reads TGCGCCAGCAGCCATCAGGTATCCTACGAGCAGTACTTC. This sequence encodes CASSHQVSYEQYF.

This chain uses TRBV3-1 (or the pseudogene TRBV3-2) with TRBJ2-2; a weak D match, TRBD1 (5 bases). Trimming removed 1 base at V and 1 base at J, with 13 bases between. Germline values: CDR1 LGHDT, CDR2 YNNKEL (reference sequence). The CDR3 extends over 17 amino acids. CDR3 bases: TGTGCCAGCAGCCAAGGCGACCCGACAGTGAACACCGGGGAGCTGTTTTTT. It is translated as CASSQGDPTVNTGELFF.

The chain uses TRBV6-4 and TRBJ2-7; perhaps TRBD2 as D (6 bases). With 2 bases removed from V and 1 base from J, the gap between germline ends came to 12 bases. CDR3 length equals 15 residues. The germline V gene encodes CDR1 MRHNA and CDR2 SNTAGT. The CDR3 sequence is CASSDRGLWSYEQYF. CDR3 nucleotides: TGTGCCAGCAGTGACCGGGGACTGTGGTCCTACGAGCAGTACTTC.

CDR3 nucleotide sequence: TGTGCCAGCAGCTTATCGAGCATTCAGTACTTC. This codes for CASSLSSIQYF. This sequence joins TRBV7-2 and TRBJ2-4, with D unresolved. Germline lookup yields CDR1 SGHTA and CDR2 FQGNSA. The CDR3 runs to 11 residues. Trimming pared 2 bases from V and 9 bases from J, leaving 5 bases between.

V and J are TRBV27 and TRBJ1-5; D is unresolved. The germline V gene has CDR1 MNHEY and CDR2 SMNVEV (reference sequence). V was pared by 8 bases and J by 7 bases, with 15 bases between. The CDR3 is 13 amino acids. The CDR3 spells CASREGGRQPQHF. As DNA, the CDR3 is TGTGCCAGCCGTGAGGGAGGACGACAGCCCCAGCATTTT.

This clone was detected only a few times. The chain combines TRBV29-1 with TRBJ2-1, with TRBD2 as a possible D gene (6 bases). The germline V gene has CDR1 SQVTM and CDR2 ANQGSEA. V was shortened by 5 bases and J by 3 bases, with 14 bases between the two germline ends. CDR3 length: 14 amino acids. The CDR3 region is CSVTRRTNYNEQFF. DNA for the CDR3: TGCAGCGTTACTAGACGGACTAACTACAATGAGCAGTTCTTC.

The chain carries TRBV3-1 (or the pseudogene TRBV3-2) and TRBJ1-1; 7 bases are a match to TRBD1. The ends lost 0 bases at V and 5 bases at J; junction bases unmatched: 6. The CDR3 runs to 15 residues. The germline V gene has CDR1 LGHDT and CDR2 YNNKEL (reference sequence). CDR3 in DNA: TGTGCCAGCAGCCAAGACAGGGGGTATGGGACTGAAGCTTTCTTT. Translating it yields CASSQDRGYGTEAFF.